One and the same sample provided the 21 T cell receptor beta chains below, sequenced in a study of T-cell reconstitution after alpha-beta-depleted transplantation in children. Unique molecular identifiers were incorporated into the prepared TCRbeta library. MiXCR, run by TCRdb on the PCR reads, gives a single entry per CDR3 protein. The table has 600,000 or so distinct CDR3 sequences, 23% seen once. Here the sequenced sample was PBMCs, mostly from graft donor cells, taken 360 days after TCRalphabeta/CD19-depleted stem cell transplant. The receptors were sampled from a boy in the first two years of life who had a stem cell transplant for acute myeloid leukemia, so the T cells may come from the graft donor.

This clonotype was picked up a small number of times. The chain uses TRBV5-1 and TRBJ2-2; D gene unclear. The CDR3 contains 16 residues. Trimming cost V 1 base and J 7 bases, with 17 bases left between them. The germline V gene encodes CDR1 SGHRS and CDR2 YFSETQ. For the CDR3, the DNA is TGCGCCAGCAGCTTGATAAATCCGCACGGTTTCGGGGAGCTGTTTTTT. This translates into CASSLINPHGFGELFF.

The table lists this clonotype with many counts. V and J are TRBV29-1 and TRBJ1-1, with D possibly matching TRBD1 (5 bases). The CDR3 extends over 14 amino acids. Trimming pared 4 bases from V and 0 bases from J, leaving 12 bases between. The germline gives CDR1 SQVTM, CDR2 ANQGSEA. Here the CDR3 DNA reads TGCAGCGTTGCACCGGCAGGGTTGAACACTGAAGCTTTCTTT. This translates into CSVAPAGLNTEAFF.

The chain carries TRBV12-3 or TRBV12-4 and TRBJ1-5, with 7 positions matching TRBD1. This CDR3 comprises 16 residues. The junction had 10 bases not matched to a gene; V was cut back by 3 bases and J by 5 bases. The CDR3 sequence is CASSLSRQGLDQPQHF. As DNA, the CDR3 is TGTGCCAGCAGTTTGAGCCGACAGGGACTCGATCAGCCCCAGCATTTT.

This clonotype was counted between two and nine times. V gene TRBV7-2 combines with J gene TRBJ2-3; no reliable D call. CDR1 is SGHTA, CDR2 FQGNSA, per germline. With 2 bases removed from V and 8 bases from J, the gap between germline ends came to 17 bases. This CDR3 is 15 amino acids long. Written as DNA, the CDR3 is TGTGCCAGCAGCTTATCCCGGACCTTAGGGTTTACGCAGTATTTT. Protein: CASSLSRTLGFTQYF.

V usage is TRBV6-1 and J usage is TRBJ1-1; 8 nucleotides line up with TRBD1. Per the germline V gene, CDR1 is MNHNS and CDR2 is SASEGT. Trimming at V came to 6 bases and at J to 3 bases, leaving 3 bases not matched to a gene. CDR3 length equals 13 residues. Written as DNA, the CDR3 is TGTGCCAGCAGGGACAGGGCTTACACTGAAGCTTTCTTT. Protein: CASRDRAYTEAFF.

This clonotype was recorded a few times. Since a much larger clone is just one base distant, this may be a read error. The rearrangement uses TRBV15 and TRBJ1-5; D is ambiguous. The germline V gene encodes CDR1 LNHNV and CDR2 YYDKDF (reference sequence). V was cut by 0 bases and J by 0 bases, with 3 bases left in between. This CDR3 region has 14 residues. In DNA form, the CDR3 reads TGTGCCACCAGCAGAGATTATAGCAATCAGCCCCAGCATTTT. Its protein product is CATSRDYSNQPQHF.

This clonotype was seen a handful of times. The CDR3 nucleotides are TGCAGTGCTAGAGATTTGGTGCGGGGGTACGAGCAGTACTTC. Translated: CSARDLVRGYEQYF. The V and J genes are TRBV20-1 and TRBJ2-7; 7 bases align to TRBD2. The V and J ends lost 0 bases and 4 bases, in that order; junction bases with no gene match: 6. The germline CDR1 and CDR2 sequences are DFQATT and SNEGSKA (reference sequence). There are 14 residues in the CDR3.

The V and J genes are TRBV7-2 and TRBJ2-3, with D uncertain. CDR1 is SGHTA and CDR2 is FQGNSA in the germline V gene. The V gene lost 3 bases and the J gene lost 1 base, with 11 bases spanning the gap. The CDR3 spans 15 residues. CDR3 residues: CASSFRWQRTDTQYF. The CDR3 DNA reads TGTGCCAGCAGCTTTAGGTGGCAGCGCACAGATACGCAGTATTTT.

This clonotype came up a few times. The chain combines TRBV7-2 with TRBJ2-2; D ambiguous. This CDR3 region has 14 residues. Germline CDR1 SGHTA, CDR2 FQGNSA. V was shortened by 5 bases and J by 1 base, with 8 bases between the two germline ends. The CDR3 coding sequence is TGTGCCAGCAGCCCATGGGGGAACACCGGGGAGCTGTTTTTT. As protein: CASSPWGNTGELFF. Based on the CDR3 plus reference TRBV7-2 and TRBJ2-2, the full variable domain is GAGVSQSPSNKVTEKGKDVELRCDPISGHTALYWYRQSLGQGLEFLIYFQGNSAPDKSGLPSDRFSAERTGGSVSTLTIQRTQQEDSAVYLCASSPWGNTGELFFGEGSRLTVL.

This clonotype has at least ten counts. The rearrangement links TRBV20-1 to TRBJ2-6; D gene unclear. Trimming cost V 0 bases and J 1 base, with 4 bases left between them. Germline assignment: CDR1 DFQATT and CDR2 SNEGSKA (reference sequence). This CDR3 has 14 residues. The CDR3 sequence is CSARDGSGANVLTF. The CDR3 DNA reads TGCAGTGCTAGAGACGGTTCTGGGGCCAACGTCCTGACTTTC.

The V gene is TRBV20-1, the J gene TRBJ1-1; no reliable D call. Trimming pared 3 bases from V and 6 bases from J, leaving 8 bases between. Per the germline V gene, CDR1 is DFQATT and CDR2 is SNEGSKA (reference sequence). The CDR3 sequence is 11 residues long. The CDR3 reads CSASAVSEAFF. In nucleotides, the CDR3 is TGCAGTGCTAGTGCCGTTTCTGAAGCTTTCTTT.

The chain has TRBV6-1 and TRBJ1-5, with D possibly TRBD1 on 5 matching bases. There are 15 residues in the CDR3. V lost 6 bases and J 6 bases, leaving 18 bases between the germline ends. Germline CDR1 MNHNS, CDR2 SASEGT. CDR3 DNA: TGTGCCAGCAGCATAGGGGACCTAAGGGGTCAGCCCCAGCATTTT. It codes for CASSIGDLRGQPQHF.

V is TRBV19 and J is TRBJ2-1; no definite D call. Trimming left V 0 bases short and J 6 bases short, with 18 bases between. Germline V lookup: CDR1 LNHDA, CDR2 SQIVND (reference sequence). The CDR3 totals 17 residues. The CDR3 nucleotides read TGTGCCAGTAGTATAGATCGAGGTGCAGTTTTGGTCAATGAGCAGTTCTTC. Its translation: CASSIDRGAVLVNEQFF.

This clonotype was recorded many times. The V gene is TRBV7-2, the J gene TRBJ1-1; no firm D call. In germline, CDR1 is SGHTA, CDR2 FQGNSA. The germline V and J ends were trimmed by 2 bases and 7 bases, with 11 bases remaining between them. This CDR3 comprises 13 residues. For the CDR3, the DNA is TGTGCCAGCAGCTTACTCCGGGAGAGTGAAGCTTTCTTT. Encoded protein: CASSLLRESEAFF.

This clonotype was recorded a few times. The V and J genes are TRBV29-1 and TRBJ1-1; D unclear. This CDR3 has 14 amino acids. Per the germline V gene, CDR1 is SQVTM and CDR2 is ANQGSEA. V lost 5 bases and J lost 4, with 17 bases in between. The DNA of the CDR3 is TGCAGCGTTCCAAGCCTTACTGCAGGCACTGAAGCTTTCTTT. This encodes CSVPSLTAGTEAFF.

This CDR3 is CSAPPGPSSGELFF. In DNA, the CDR3 is TGCAGTGCTCCCCCGGGACCCTCGTCCGGGGAGCTGTTTTTT. The chain joins TRBV20-1 to TRBJ2-2, with D possibly called TRBD1 or TRBD2 (5 bases each). CDR3 length: 14 amino acids. V was clipped by 5 bases and J by 6 bases, with 16 bases between them. The germline CDR1 and CDR2 sequences are DFQATT and SNEGSKA (reference sequence).

As DNA, the CDR3 is TGTGCCAGCTCCGTGTCTCGGGGGCTAACAACAGATACGCAGTATTTT. Protein product: CASSVSRGLTTDTQYF. This chain joins TRBV18 and TRBJ2-3, with D perhaps TRBD1 or TRBD2 (6 bases each). CDR1 and CDR2 (germline): KGHSH, LQKENI. The ends were cut back, 6 bases at V and 3 bases at J, with 19 bases in the middle. The CDR3 sequence is 16 residues long.

This chain joins TRBV29-1 and TRBJ1-2; D uncertain. From germline, CDR1 is SQVTM and CDR2 ANQGSEA. The V and J ends lost 7 bases and 6 bases respectively, with 24 bases between them. The CDR3 totals 15 residues. The CDR3 DNA sequence: TGCAGCGCGAGTCAACCGGGCTCCGGGATCCATGGCTACACCTTC. This translates into CSASQPGSGIHGYTF.

This chain uses TRBV20-1 with TRBJ2-5; D is possibly TRBD1 (6 bases). With 4 bases removed from V and 1 base from J, the gap between germline ends came to 16 bases. Germline CDR1 DFQATT, CDR2 SNEGSKA (reference sequence). The length of the CDR3 is 15 residues. The CDR3 region has the DNA TGCAGTGCTATGGGGGCATCGGACACCCAAGAGACCCAGTACTTC. Amino acids: CSAMGASDTQETQYF.

The chain links TRBV25-1 to TRBJ2-1; D unresolved. Germline CDR1 MGHDK, CDR2 SYGVNS. The CDR3 runs to 14 residues. V was clipped by 4 bases and J by 4 bases, with 11 bases between them. The CDR3 sequence is CASSAWADYNEQFF. The CDR3 DNA follows: TGTGCCAGCAGTGCTTGGGCAGATTACAATGAGCAGTTCTTC.

The chain is built from TRBV3-1 and TRBJ2-3; the D is unclear. V was shortened by 3 bases and J by 1 base, with 17 bases between the two germline ends. Germline V gives CDR1 LGHDT, CDR2 YNNKEL (reference sequence). CDR3 length: 17 residues. As DNA, the CDR3 is TGTGCCAGCAGCCAGCTGATCCAGAGCTTGGGCACAGATACGCAGTATTTT. As protein: CASSQLIQSLGTDTQYF.